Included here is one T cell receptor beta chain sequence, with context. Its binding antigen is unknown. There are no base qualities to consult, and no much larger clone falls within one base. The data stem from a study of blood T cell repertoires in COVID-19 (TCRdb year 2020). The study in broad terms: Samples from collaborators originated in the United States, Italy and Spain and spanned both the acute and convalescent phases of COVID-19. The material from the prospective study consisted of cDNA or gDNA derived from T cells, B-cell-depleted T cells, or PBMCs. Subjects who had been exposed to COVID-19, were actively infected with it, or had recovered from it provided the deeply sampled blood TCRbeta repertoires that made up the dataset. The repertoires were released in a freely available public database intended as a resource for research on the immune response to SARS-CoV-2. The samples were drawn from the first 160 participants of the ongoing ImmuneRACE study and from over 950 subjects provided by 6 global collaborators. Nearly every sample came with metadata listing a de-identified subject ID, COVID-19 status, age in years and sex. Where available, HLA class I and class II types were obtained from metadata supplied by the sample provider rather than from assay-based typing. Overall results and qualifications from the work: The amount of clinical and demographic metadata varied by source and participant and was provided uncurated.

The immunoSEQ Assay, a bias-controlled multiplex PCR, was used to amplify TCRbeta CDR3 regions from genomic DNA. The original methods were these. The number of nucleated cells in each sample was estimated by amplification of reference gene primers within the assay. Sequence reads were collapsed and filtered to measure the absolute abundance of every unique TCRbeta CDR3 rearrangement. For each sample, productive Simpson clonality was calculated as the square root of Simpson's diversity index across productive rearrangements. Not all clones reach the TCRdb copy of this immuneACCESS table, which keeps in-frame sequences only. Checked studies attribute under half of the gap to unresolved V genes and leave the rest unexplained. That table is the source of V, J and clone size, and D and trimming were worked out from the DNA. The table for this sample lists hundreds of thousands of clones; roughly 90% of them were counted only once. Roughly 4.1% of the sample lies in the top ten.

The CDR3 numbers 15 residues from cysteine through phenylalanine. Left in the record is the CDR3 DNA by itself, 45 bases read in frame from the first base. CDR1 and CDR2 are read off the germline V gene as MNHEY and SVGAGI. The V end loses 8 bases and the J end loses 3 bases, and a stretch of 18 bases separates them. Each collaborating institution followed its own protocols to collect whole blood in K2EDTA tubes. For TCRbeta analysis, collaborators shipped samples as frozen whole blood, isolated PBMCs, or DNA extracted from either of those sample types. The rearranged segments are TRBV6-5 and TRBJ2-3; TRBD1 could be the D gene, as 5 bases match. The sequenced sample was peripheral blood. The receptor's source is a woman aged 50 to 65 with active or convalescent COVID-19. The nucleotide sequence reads TGTGCCAGCGGGAAGGCTAGGGCAGGGACAGATACGCAGTATTTT. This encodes CASGKARAGTDTQYF.